This entry lists 22 T cell receptor beta chains sequenced from one sample in a study of cytomegalovirus exposure and HLA in healthy donors (dated 2017 in TCRdb). Receptor amplification or capture employed the immunoSEQ multiplex PCR assay. A mixture of 60 forward primers for TCR Vbeta segments and 13 reverse primers for TCR Jbeta segments was used in the multiplex PCR. TCRdb obtained this table from immuneACCESS and retained in-frame rearrangements with V and J assigned. These tables miss some clones; where compared with another copy, unresolved V genes account for less than half of the shortfall, and the remainder is unexplained. The sample profile shows about 86,000 clones; around 70% of them were found once. The ten top clones hold approximately 6% of the sample. Sequenced sample: PBMCs. The origin of the receptors is a woman in her fifties or sixties in good health and CMV-seropositive.

V and J are TRBV7-6 and TRBJ1-4, with unresolved D. The CDR3 contains 15 residues. Looked up from germline, CDR1 is SGHVS and CDR2 is FNYEAQ. Trimming took 1 base from V and 8 from J, leaving 14 bases between them. The chain's CDR3 is CASSLVGPPAEKLFF. Here the CDR3 DNA reads TGTGCCAGCAGCTTAGTTGGCCCCCCTGCCGAAAAACTGTTTTTT.

The chain has TRBV14 and TRBJ2-1; tentatively, D is TRBD1 (6 bases). This CDR3 comprises 17 residues. V lost 1 base and J 6 bases, leaving 19 bases between the germline ends. Germline V gives CDR1 SGHDN, CDR2 FVKESK. The CDR3 sequence: CASSQVLGAMNLNEQFF. The CDR3 DNA reads as TGTGCCAGCAGCCAAGTTCTGGGGGCGATGAATCTCAATGAGCAGTTCTTC.

The chain carries TRBV18 and TRBJ2-1; D ambiguous. In germline, CDR1 is KGHSH, CDR2 LQKENI. V shed 3 bases and J shed 4 bases, with 13 bases lying between them. CDR3 length: 15 residues. CDR3 in amino acids: CASSPSLSGYNEQFF. CDR3 coding DNA: TGTGCCAGCTCACCGTCCTTATCGGGTTACAATGAGCAGTTCTTC. Full variable domain (remainder filled in from reference TRBV18 and TRBJ2-1): NAGVMQNPRHLVRRRGQEARLRCSPMKGHSHVYWYRQLPEEGLKFMVYLQKENIIDESGMPKERFSAEFPKEGPSILRIQQVVRGDSAAYFCASSPSLSGYNEQFFGPGTRLTVL.

This clone appeared a single time. The CDR3 nucleotides read TGTGCCAGCAGCCCTTACGGTAATGAGCAGTTCTTC. Amino acids: CASSPYGNEQFF. This chain joins TRBV7-6 and TRBJ2-1; no clear D. The germline V gene has CDR1 SGHVS and CDR2 FNYEAQ. V was shortened by 5 bases and J by 7 bases, with 9 bases between the two germline ends. The CDR3 is made up of 12 amino acids.

V gene TRBV28 combines with J gene TRBJ2-2; the D gene is possibly TRBD2 (5 bases). The ends were cut back, 4 bases at V and 3 bases at J, with 9 bases in the middle. The CDR3 consists of 14 residues. The V gene's germline CDR1 is MDHEN and CDR2 SYDVKM. DNA of the CDR3: TGTGCCAGCAGTTCCTCGGAGGACACCGGGGAGCTGTTTTTT. Protein sequence: CASSSSEDTGELFF.

This chain uses TRBV19 with TRBJ1-5, with D perhaps TRBD1 (6 bases). V lost 1 base, J lost 0 bases, and 7 bases lay in between. This CDR3 region has 15 residues. From germline, CDR1 is LNHDA and CDR2 SQIVND (reference sequence). As DNA, the CDR3 is TGTGCCAGTAGTATAGGGACAGCTAGCAATCAGCCCCAGCATTTT. Protein product: CASSIGTASNQPQHF.

This clone was picked up a small number of times. The chain recombines TRBV19 with TRBJ2-5; no firm D call. Trimming took off 3 bases at V and 1 base at J, with 6 bases between the two ends. The germline CDR1 and CDR2 sequences are LNHDA and SQIVND (reference sequence). The CDR3 loop spans 13 amino acids. The CDR3 region is CASSINIQETQYF. The DNA of the CDR3 is TGTGCCAGTAGTATTAACATCCAAGAGACCCAGTACTTC. The entire variable domain, with the rest obtained from reference TRBV19 and TRBJ2-5, is as follows: DGGITQSPKYLFRKEGQNVTLSCEQNLNHDAMYWYRQDPGQGLRLIYYSQIVNDFQKGDIAEGYSVSREKKESFPLTVTSAQKNPTAFYLCASSINIQETQYFGPGTRLLVL.

J is TRBJ1-3 and V is TRBV30; 9 positions agree with TRBD1. The V gene end was trimmed by 5 bases and the J gene end by 8 bases; junction bases not matched to a gene: 7. Germline V CDR1 and CDR2: GTSNPN, SVGIG (reference sequence). This CDR3 contains 13 residues. The CDR3 coding sequence is TGTGCCTGGGACCGGGACAGGGAGGACACCATATATTTT. Translation: CAWDRDREDTIYF.

The chain links TRBV5-8 to TRBJ2-4, with 9 bases matching TRBD1. This CDR3 has 14 residues. V gave up 4 bases and J gave up 6 bases; unmatched junction bases: 5. Germline loops: CDR1 SGHTS, CDR2 YDEGEE. The CDR3 is CASSRTGALNIQYF. Here the CDR3 DNA reads TGTGCCAGCAGCCGGACAGGGGCCTTAAACATTCAGTACTTC.

The chain combines TRBV9 with TRBJ1-1; 12 bases align to TRBD1. CDR3 length equals 16 residues. V was pared by 4 bases and J by 5 bases, with 9 bases of the junction left unmatched. In germline, CDR1 is SGDLS, CDR2 YYNGEE. CDR3 sequence: CASSPPGQGAKTEAFF. DNA of the CDR3: TGTGCCAGCAGCCCACCGGGACAGGGGGCGAAGACTGAAGCTTTCTTT.

The CDR3 loop is CASSARADTQYF. As DNA, the CDR3 is TGTGCCAGCAGCGCCCGAGCAGATACGCAGTATTTT. The gene calls are TRBV9 and TRBJ2-3, with unresolved D. Germline V CDR1 and CDR2: SGDLS, YYNGEE. V gave up 3 bases and J gave up 4 bases, with 6 bases separating them. The CDR3 consists of 12 residues. The whole variable domain, remainder taken from reference TRBV9 and TRBJ2-3, is DSGVTQTPKHLITATGQRVTLRCSPRSGDLSVYWYQQSLDQGLQFLIQYYNGEERAKGNILERFSAQQFPDLHSELNLSSLELGDSALYFCASSARADTQYFGPGTRLTVL.

The rearrangement links TRBV6-1 to TRBJ1-1, with 7 bases fitting TRBD1. Germline assignment: CDR1 MNHNS and CDR2 SASEGT. Trimming cost V 4 bases and J 1 base; bases outside gene matches: 6. The CDR3 runs 15 residues. The chain's CDR3 is CASSVSGTENTEAFF. The CDR3 DNA reads TGTGCCAGCAGTGTATCCGGGACAGAGAACACTGAAGCTTTCTTT.

This clone appeared a few times. The V gene is TRBV4-1, the J gene TRBJ2-3, with D perhaps matching TRBD2 (6 bases). The CDR3 extends over 16 amino acids. V dropped 1 base and J dropped 8 bases, with 19 bases sitting between them. Germline lookup yields CDR1 MGHRA and CDR2 YSYEKL. CDR3 amino acids: CASSQVSGGKEITQYF. In DNA form, the CDR3 reads TGCGCCAGCAGCCAAGTTTCCGGCGGGAAGGAGATTACGCAGTATTTT.

The chain joins TRBV10-3 to TRBJ1-2; TRBD1 might be the D (6 bases). V lost 11 bases and J lost 8, with 18 bases in between. The CDR3 spans 12 residues. Looked up from germline, CDR1 is ENHRY and CDR2 is SYGVKD. CDR3 region: CARRNQGSGYTF. The CDR3 nucleotides are TGTGCCCGCCGCAACCAGGGGAGCGGCTACACCTTC.

CDR3 amino acids: CASSPRQGTGNEQFF. CDR3 sequence (DNA): TGTGCCAGCTCACCAAGACAGGGGACGGGCAATGAGCAGTTCTTC. The chain recombines TRBV18 with TRBJ2-1, with 8 bases identical to TRBD1. CDR1 KGHSH and CDR2 LQKENI come from the germline V gene. V lost 2 bases and J lost 6; bases outside the gene matches: 6. The CDR3 covers 15 residues.

The rearrangement links TRBV19 to TRBJ2-3; tentatively, D is TRBD2 (5 bases). Per germline, CDR1 LNHDA and CDR2 SQIVND (reference sequence). V dropped 5 bases and J dropped 2 bases, with 11 bases sitting between them. The CDR3 spans 14 residues. CDR3 coding DNA: TGTGCCAGTAGTTACGGGGTAGTCACAGATACGCAGTATTTT. Amino acid sequence: CASSYGVVTDTQYF. The whole variable domain, filled in from reference TRBV19 and TRBJ2-3, reads DGGITQSPKYLFRKEGQNVTLSCEQNLNHDAMYWYRQDPGQGLRLIYYSQIVNDFQKGDIAEGYSVSREKKESFPLTVTSAQKNPTAFYLCASSYGVVTDTQYFGPGTRLTVL.

This clone was counted once. This sequence joins TRBV30 and TRBJ2-3; possibly TRBD1 for D (6 bases). The V end was cut by 2 bases, the J end by 5 bases, with 11 bases between. Germline loops: CDR1 GTSNPN, CDR2 SVGIG (reference sequence). The CDR3 extends over 13 amino acids. The CDR3 spells CAWSRQAGDTQYF. In DNA form, the CDR3 reads TGTGCCTGGAGTCGACAGGCTGGAGATACGCAGTATTTT. The variable domain in full, with the rest retrieved from reference TRBV30 and TRBJ2-3, is SQTIHQWPATLVQPVGSPLSLECTVEGTSNPNLYWYRQAAGRGLQLLFYSVGIGQISSEVPQNLSASRPQDRQFILSSKKLLLSDSGFYLCAWSRQAGDTQYFGPGTRLTVL.

The chain employs TRBV2 and TRBJ2-2, with a tentative D call TRBD2 (6 bases). Germline CDR1 is SNHLY and CDR2 is FYNNEI. The CDR3 runs 13 residues. Trimming removed 11 bases from V and 4 bases from J, with 14 bases in between. The CDR3 coding sequence is TGTGCCGGGCGGGATATAGGCACCGGGGAGCTGTTTTTT. Amino acid sequence: CAGRDIGTGELFF.

This clone was detected once. The chain couples TRBV7-6 to TRBJ1-1; a possible D gene is TRBD1 (6 bases). Trimming removed 5 bases from V and 4 bases from J, with 14 bases in between. The germline V gene has CDR1 SGHVS and CDR2 FNYEAQ. This CDR3 is 14 amino acids long. The chain's CDR3 is CASSKGGVGTEAFF. CDR3 DNA sequence: TGTGCCAGCAGCAAGGGGGGGGTAGGCACTGAAGCTTTCTTT.

The chain carries TRBV9 and TRBJ2-5; 12 nucleotides agree with TRBD2. The V gene's germline CDR1 is SGDLS and CDR2 YYNGEE. Trimming took 3 bases from V and 4 from J; bases not matched to a gene: 10. The CDR3 runs to 17 residues. The CDR3 region has the DNA TGTGCCAGCAGCGCGCGAACGGGACTAGCGGGCAGAGAGACCCAGTACTTC. This codes for CASSARTGLAGRETQYF.

This clone has just one count. V gene TRBV11-3 combines with J gene TRBJ2-7; 9 nucleotides match TRBD1. Looked up from germline, CDR1 is SGHNT and CDR2 is YENEEA. Losses at the gene ends were 2 bases for V and 4 bases for J; bases not matched to a gene: 3. This CDR3 spans 14 amino acids. The CDR3 sequence: CASSLPGQGYEQYF. For the CDR3, the DNA is TGTGCCAGCAGCTTACCGGGACAGGGTTACGAGCAGTACTTC.

The V and J genes are TRBV9 and TRBJ2-7; tentatively, D is TRBD2 (5 bases). Trimming shortened V by 7 bases and J by 0 bases, and 14 bases separated the two germline ends. Germline CDR1 is SGDLS and CDR2 is YYNGEE. The CDR3 totals 14 residues. DNA of the CDR3: TGTGCCAGCTCTGTGGAGGCGCGCTCCTACGAGCAGTACTTC. Translation gives CASSVEARSYEQYF.